This T cell receptor beta chain was documented in a study of T cells in Graves' hyperthyroidism and ophthalmopathy. Germline V gene sequence: CDR1 DFQATT, CDR2 SNEGSKA (reference sequence). The CDR3 is made up of 13 amino acids. In this sample, this clonotype turned up many times. TCR beta CDR3 regions were amplified from RNA. Researchers ran a first-round RT-PCR on the TCR CDR3 using the HTBI primer set. Each CDR3 protein is one row after TCRdb ran MiXCR on the multiplex PCR reads. Seen here are nearly 600,000 distinct CDR3 sequences, approximately 14% observed once, and the top ten hold 7.1%. The chain is built from TRBV20-1 and TRBJ2-5, with D perhaps being TRBD1 or TRBD2 (5 bases each). The sequenced sample consisted of blood. The TCR originated in a woman aged 18-29 years with Graves' ophthalmopathy. The CDR3 loop is CSDFWDRGETQYF. The CDR3 bases are TGCAGCGACTTTTGGGACCGAGGAGAGACCCAGTACTTC.